The present T cell receptor (beta chain) was sequenced within a study of T cell responses to AZD1222 COVID-19 vaccine. Overall study findings and caveats: Nearly half of spike-specific TCRs reportedly go after variant regions that carry no mutations.

On this clone: The antigen is unknown.

The assay was immunoSEQ multiplex PCR, and TCRdb's table has in-frame clones only and misses some. The sample includes around 83,000 clones, around 90% of them seen just once. Sequences were derived from peripheral blood, sampled on day 0 of AZD1222 vaccination. This sequence was found in an adult in good health.

CDR3 coding DNA: TGTGCCAGCAGTGAAAGGGTCGGCGGCGACGAGCAGTACTTC. Its protein is CASSERVGGDEQYF. The J gene is TRBJ2-7, the V gene TRBV6-1; no firm D call. CDR1 is MNHNS and CDR2 is SASEGT in the germline V gene. V was trimmed by 2 bases and J by 5 bases, leaving 13 bases between them. CDR3 length equals 14 residues.